The next 9 T cell receptor beta chains were all read from a single sample in a study of spatial heterogeneity in lung cancer. TCRdb re-analysed the 5' RACE reads in MiXCR, keeping a single row per CDR3 protein. Among 40,000 or so distinct CDR3 sequences listed, around 7.2% were seen once. Time point described: sample taken at primary tumor resection. Sequences were derived from PBMCs, sampled at surgery. The receptors derive from a male donor with early-stage non-small cell lung cancer.

This clonotype was seen many times. The chain joins TRBV7-2 to TRBJ1-2; D remains ambiguous. Trimming pared 3 bases from V and 7 bases from J, leaving 12 bases between. Germline CDR1 is SGHTA and CDR2 is FQGNSA. The CDR3 is 13 residues long. The CDR3 nucleotides are TGTGCCAGCAGCTTGGTCCCGCCTCCTGGCTACACCTTC. Translating gives CASSLVPPPGYTF.

Notes on this clonotype: A much larger clone differs by one base, so this may be a read error. Written as DNA, the CDR3 is TGCAGCGTTGAGATCTTCGGCACGTCAGGCCACACCTTC. This codes for CSVEIFGTSGHTF. The genes are TRBV29-1 and TRBJ1-2; D gene uncertain. Trimming pared 3 bases from V and 12 bases from J, leaving 20 bases between. CDR3 length equals 13 residues. Per germline, CDR1 SQVTM and CDR2 ANQGSEA.

The chain employs TRBV5-1 and TRBJ2-6; D ambiguous. From germline, CDR1 is SGHRS and CDR2 YFSETQ. Trimming removed 1 base from V and 3 bases from J, with 5 bases in between. CDR3 length equals 14 residues. Here the CDR3 reads CASSLLGGANVLTF. CDR3 nucleotide sequence: TGCGCCAGCAGCTTGTTAGGTGGGGCCAACGTCCTGACTTTC.

This chain joins TRBV12-3 or TRBV12-4 and TRBJ2-1, with 12 nucleotides matching TRBD2. CDR3 size: 15 residues. Germline trimming cut 2 bases from V and 15 bases from J; bases unmatched to any gene: 11. The CDR3 region is CASSLSPSGGALSFF. CDR3 nucleotide sequence: TGTGCCAGCAGTTTATCCCCTAGCGGGGGGGCCTTATCGTTCTTC.

The table lists this clonotype with many counts. CDR3 DNA: TGTGCCAGCTCACCACCCGGAGGGGCTCTCTACAATGAGCAGTTCTTC. This sequence encodes CASSPPGGALYNEQFF. The chain is built from TRBV18 and TRBJ2-1, with D maybe TRBD2 (6 bases). Germline values: CDR1 KGHSH, CDR2 LQKENI. With 0 bases removed from V and 3 bases from J, the gap between germline ends came to 12 bases. The CDR3 covers 16 residues.

This sequence joins TRBV20-1 and TRBJ2-7, with D hard to call. V lost 6 bases, J lost 6 bases, and 9 bases lay in between. CDR1 is DFQATT, CDR2 SNEGSKA, per germline (reference sequence). The length of the CDR3 is 10 residues. The CDR3 DNA follows: TGCAGTGCCACCGTGGGCGAGCAGTACGTC. Protein product: CSATVGEQYV.

In this sample, this clonotype turned up many times. The CDR3 region has the DNA TGTGCCAGCAGTCCAGGACTAGCGGGAGCCAATGAGCAGTTCTTC. Its protein is CASSPGLAGANEQFF. The chain uses TRBV12-3 or TRBV12-4 and TRBJ2-1; 13 nucleotides line up with TRBD2. The CDR3 sequence is 15 residues long. Germline trimming cut 5 bases from V and 6 bases from J; bases unmatched to any gene: 4.

This chain links TRBV6-6 with TRBJ1-2, with D possibly being TRBD1 (6 bases). V lost 6 bases and J 2 bases, leaving 19 bases between the germline ends. There are 16 residues in the CDR3. Germline-derived CDR1 and CDR2 are MNHNY and SVGAGI (reference sequence). The CDR3 is CASSFLGDTVNYGYTF. The CDR3 DNA is TGTGCCAGCAGCTTCTTGGGGGACACAGTAAACTATGGCTACACCTTC.

In this sample, this clonotype turned up many times. The chain links TRBV5-5 to TRBJ2-3; perhaps TRBD2 as D (5 bases). The CDR3 has 14 amino acids. Trimming removed 4 bases at V and 4 bases at J, with 13 bases between. Looked up from germline, CDR1 is SGHKS and CDR2 is YYEKEE (reference sequence). CDR3: CASSNWMGADTQYF. The CDR3 DNA follows: TGTGCCAGCAGCAACTGGATGGGAGCAGATACGCAGTATTTT.